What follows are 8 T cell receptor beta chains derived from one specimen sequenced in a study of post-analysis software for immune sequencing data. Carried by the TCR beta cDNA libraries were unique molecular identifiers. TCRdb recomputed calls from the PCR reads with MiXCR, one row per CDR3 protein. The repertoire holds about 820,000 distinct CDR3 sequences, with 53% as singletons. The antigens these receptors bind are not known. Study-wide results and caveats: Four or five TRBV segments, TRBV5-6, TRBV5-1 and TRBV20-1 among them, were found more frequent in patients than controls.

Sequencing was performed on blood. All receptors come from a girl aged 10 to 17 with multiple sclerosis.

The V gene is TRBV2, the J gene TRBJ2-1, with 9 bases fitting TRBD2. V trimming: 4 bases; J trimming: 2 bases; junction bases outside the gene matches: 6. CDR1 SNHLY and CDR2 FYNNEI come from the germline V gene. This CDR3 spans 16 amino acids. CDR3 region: CASSGLGGGAYNEQFF. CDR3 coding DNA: TGTGCCAGCAGTGGTCTTGGCGGGGGGGCCTACAATGAGCAGTTCTTC.

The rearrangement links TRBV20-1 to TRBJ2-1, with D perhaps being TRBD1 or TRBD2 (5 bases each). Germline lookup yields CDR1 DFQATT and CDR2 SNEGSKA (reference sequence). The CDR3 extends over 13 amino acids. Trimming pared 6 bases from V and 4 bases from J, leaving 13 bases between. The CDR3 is CSAGEGAYNEQFF. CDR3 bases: TGCAGTGCCGGGGAAGGGGCTTACAATGAGCAGTTCTTC.

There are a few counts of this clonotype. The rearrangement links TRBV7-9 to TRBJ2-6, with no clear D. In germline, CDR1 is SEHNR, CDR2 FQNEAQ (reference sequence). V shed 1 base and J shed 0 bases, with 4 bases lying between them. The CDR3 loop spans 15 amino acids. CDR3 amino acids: CASSLEPSGANVLTF. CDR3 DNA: TGTGCCAGCAGCTTAGAACCCTCTGGGGCCAACGTCCTGACTTTC.

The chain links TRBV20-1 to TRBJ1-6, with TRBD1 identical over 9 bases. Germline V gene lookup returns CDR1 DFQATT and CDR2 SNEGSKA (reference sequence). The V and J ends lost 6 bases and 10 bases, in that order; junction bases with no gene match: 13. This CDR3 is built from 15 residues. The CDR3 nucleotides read TGCAGTGCCCCCCCAGGACAGGGGTCTAGGTCACCCCTCCACTTT. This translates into CSAPPGQGSRSPLHF.

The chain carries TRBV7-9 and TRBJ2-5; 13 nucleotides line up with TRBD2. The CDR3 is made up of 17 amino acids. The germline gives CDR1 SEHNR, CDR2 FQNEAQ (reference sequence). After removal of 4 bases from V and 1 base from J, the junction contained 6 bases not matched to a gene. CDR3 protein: CASSSGLAGVPQETQYF. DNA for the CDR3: TGTGCCAGCAGCTCCGGACTAGCGGGAGTGCCCCAAGAGACCCAGTACTTC.

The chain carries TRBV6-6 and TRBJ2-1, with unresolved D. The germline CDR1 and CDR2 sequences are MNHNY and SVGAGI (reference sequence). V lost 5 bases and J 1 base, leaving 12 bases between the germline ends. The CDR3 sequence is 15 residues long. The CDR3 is CASSPHKKSYNEQFF. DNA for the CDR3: TGTGCCAGCAGTCCTCATAAGAAGTCCTACAATGAGCAGTTCTTC.

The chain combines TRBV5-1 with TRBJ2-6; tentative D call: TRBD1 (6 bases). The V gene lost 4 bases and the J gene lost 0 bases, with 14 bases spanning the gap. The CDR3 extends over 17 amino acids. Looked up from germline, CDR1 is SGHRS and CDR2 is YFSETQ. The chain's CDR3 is CASSPGHRNSGANVLTF. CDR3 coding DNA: TGCGCCAGCAGCCCGGGACATCGAAACTCTGGGGCCAACGTCCTGACTTTC. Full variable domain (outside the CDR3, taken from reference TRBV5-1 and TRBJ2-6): KAGVTQTPRYLIKTRGQQVTLSCSPISGHRSVSWYQQTPGQGLQFLFEYFSETQRNKGNFPGRFSGRQFSNSRSEMNVSTLELGDSALYLCASSPGHRNSGANVLTFGAGSRLTVL.

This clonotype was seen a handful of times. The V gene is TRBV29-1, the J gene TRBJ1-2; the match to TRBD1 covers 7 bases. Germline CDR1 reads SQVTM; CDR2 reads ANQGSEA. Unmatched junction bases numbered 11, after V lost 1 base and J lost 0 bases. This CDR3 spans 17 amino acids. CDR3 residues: CSVEAAPGGMTNYGYTF. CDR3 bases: TGCAGCGTTGAAGCCGCGCCAGGGGGGATGACTAACTATGGCTACACCTTC.